This is a list of T cell receptor beta chains from one sample in a study of blood T cell repertoires in COVID-19. TCRdb's table, derived via immunoSEQ multiplex PCR, lists solely in-frame clones and lacks some. The sample includes tens of thousands of clones, 80% to 90% of them seen just once. Source material: peripheral blood. The source is a man in his sixties with acute or convalescent COVID-19. CDR3s include the opening cysteine and the closing phenylalanine or tryptophan. A D gene is named only where the DNA matches it firmly. Size is stated for part of the rows, as once, few or many counts, or as a class when the clone is expanded.

v_gene: TRBV28
abundance: NA
d_gene: TRBD1
j_gene: TRBJ2-7
CDR3nt: TGTGCCAGCAGCTCCGGGACAGCCGAGCAGTACTTC
CDR3aa: CASSSGTAEQYF

v_gene: TRBV6-2/TRBV6-3
abundance: NA
d_gene: NA
j_gene: TRBJ1-5
CDR3nt: TGTGCCAGCAGTTTGATAGGGGACAATCAACCCCAGCATTTT
CDR3aa: CASSLIGDNQPQHF

v_gene: TRBV5-1
abundance: NA
d_gene: TRBD2
j_gene: TRBJ2-5
CDR3nt: TGCGCCAGCAGCTTGGCCGGGGGGGGCAACCAAGAGACCCAGTACTTC
CDR3aa: CASSLAGGGNQETQYF

v_gene: TRBV4-2
abundance: NA
d_gene: NA
j_gene: TRBJ1-3
CDR3nt: TGTGCCAGCAGCCAAGGCGTTCCCGGGTCTCCGACTGGAAACACCATATATTTT
CDR3aa: CASSQGVPGSPTGNTIYF

v_gene: TRBV29-1
abundance: NA
d_gene: TRBD1
j_gene: TRBJ1-2
CDR3nt: TGCAGCGGGCGACAGGGGCTTAATGGCTACACCTTC
CDR3aa: CSGRQGLNGYTF

v_gene: TRBV12-5
abundance: NA
d_gene: TRBD1
j_gene: TRBJ2-4
CDR3nt: TGTGCTAGTGCCTTAAACTCCGGGACAGGGAGTAGAAACATTCAGTACTTC
CDR3aa: CASALNSGTGSRNIQYF

v_gene: TRBV7-6
abundance: NA
d_gene: NA
j_gene: TRBJ1-5
CDR3nt: TGTGCCAGCAGCGCGGGACCGCCTCAGCCCCAGCATTTT
CDR3aa: CASSAGPPQPQHF

v_gene: TRBV19
abundance: NA
d_gene: TRBD1
j_gene: TRBJ1-2
CDR3nt: TGTGCCAGTAGTATTAGGGACAGGGCTAACTATGGCTACACCTTC
CDR3aa: CASSIRDRANYGYTF

v_gene: TRBV3-1/TRBV3-2
abundance: NA
d_gene: TRBD2
j_gene: TRBJ2-1
CDR3nt: TGTGCCAGCAGCCAACTAGCGGGGGGTTACAATGAGCAGTTCTTC
CDR3aa: CASSQLAGGYNEQFF

v_gene: TRBV9
abundance: NA
d_gene: TRBD1
j_gene: TRBJ1-3
CDR3nt: TGTGCCAGCAGCGTAGGTCAGGGGGCGGGAAACACCATATATTTT
CDR3aa: CASSVGQGAGNTIYF

v_gene: TRBV13
abundance: few
d_gene: NA
j_gene: TRBJ2-2
CDR3nt: TGTGCCAGCAGCTTTACCAGGTCGAACACCGGGGAGCTGTTTTTT
CDR3aa: CASSFTRSNTGELFF

v_gene: TRBV10-3
abundance: NA
d_gene: TRBD1
j_gene: TRBJ1-3
CDR3nt: TGTGCCATCTTGGACTCGACAGGGGGCGAAAACACCATATATTTT
CDR3aa: CAILDSTGGENTIYF

v_gene: TRBV7-9
abundance: NA
d_gene: NA
j_gene: TRBJ1-1
CDR3nt: TGTGCCAGCAGCTCCCAGGGTTGGACTGAAGCTTTCTTT
CDR3aa: CASSSQGWTEAFF

v_gene: TRBV7-3
abundance: NA
d_gene: TRBD1
j_gene: TRBJ1-6
CDR3nt: TGTGCCAGCAGTTCCGGGACAGGGGGCTTGGGGGGACCCCTCCACTTT
CDR3aa: CASSSGTGGLGGPLHF

v_gene: TRBV29-1
abundance: few
d_gene: NA
j_gene: TRBJ2-7
CDR3nt: TGCAGCGCTAAATCGGGAACCTACGAGCAGTACTTC
CDR3aa: CSAKSGTYEQYF

v_gene: TRBV7-9
abundance: once
d_gene: TRBD1
j_gene: TRBJ1-4
CDR3nt: TGTGCCAGCAGCGAGGACAGGGCGGCTAATGAAAAACTGTTTTTT
CDR3aa: CASSEDRAANEKLFF

v_gene: TRBV5-1
abundance: NA
d_gene: NA
j_gene: TRBJ1-3
CDR3nt: TGCGCCAGCAGCCTAGGTGGGTCTGGAAACACCATATATTTT
CDR3aa: CASSLGGSGNTIYF

v_gene: TRBV4-2
abundance: NA
d_gene: TRBD2
j_gene: TRBJ2-1
CDR3nt: TGTGCCAGCAGCTCCCGGGTGCGGGGGGGCCTGGGCGATGAGCAGTTCTTC
CDR3aa: CASSSRVRGGLGDEQFF

v_gene: TRBV5-1
abundance: NA
d_gene: TRBD1
j_gene: TRBJ1-4
CDR3nt: TGCGCCAGCAGTACAGGGGGCCGGAATGAAAAACTGTTTTTT
CDR3aa: CASSTGGRNEKLFF